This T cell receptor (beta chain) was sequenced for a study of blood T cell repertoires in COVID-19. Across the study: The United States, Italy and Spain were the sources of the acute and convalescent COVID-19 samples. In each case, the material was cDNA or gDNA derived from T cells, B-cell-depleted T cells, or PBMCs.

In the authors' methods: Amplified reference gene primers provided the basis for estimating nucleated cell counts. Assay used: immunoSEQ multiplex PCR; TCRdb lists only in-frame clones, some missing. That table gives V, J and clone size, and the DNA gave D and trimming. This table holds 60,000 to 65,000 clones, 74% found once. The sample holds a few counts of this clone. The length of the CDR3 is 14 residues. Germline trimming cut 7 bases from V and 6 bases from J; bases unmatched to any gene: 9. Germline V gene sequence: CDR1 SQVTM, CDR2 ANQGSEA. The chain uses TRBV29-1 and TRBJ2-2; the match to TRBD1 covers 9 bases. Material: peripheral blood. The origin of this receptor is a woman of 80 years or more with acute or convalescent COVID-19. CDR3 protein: CSATRDRVAGELFF. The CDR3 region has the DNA TGCAGCGCTACACGGGACAGGGTTGCCGGGGAGCTGTTTTTT.